The present entry profiles one T cell receptor beta chain with its context. From germline, CDR1 is LGHNA and CDR2 YSLEER. With 4 bases removed from V and 6 bases from J, the gap between germline ends came to 14 bases. The CDR3 contains 14 residues. This entry belongs to a study of blood T cell repertoires in COVID-19. Here immunoSEQ multiplex PCR was the method, and the copy in TCRdb shows in-frame clones only, minus some. The repertoire holds 85,000 to 95,000 clones, about two thirds seen once, with around 14% in the top ten. This clonotype was obtained from a woman older than 75 with acute or convalescent COVID-19. What was sequenced was peripheral blood. This chain uses TRBV4-3 with TRBJ2-3; perhaps TRBD2 as D (6 bases). The chain's CDR3 is CASSPRGVMDTQYF. The CDR3 region has the DNA TGCGCCAGCAGCCCGCGCGGGGTTATGGATACGCAGTATTTT.